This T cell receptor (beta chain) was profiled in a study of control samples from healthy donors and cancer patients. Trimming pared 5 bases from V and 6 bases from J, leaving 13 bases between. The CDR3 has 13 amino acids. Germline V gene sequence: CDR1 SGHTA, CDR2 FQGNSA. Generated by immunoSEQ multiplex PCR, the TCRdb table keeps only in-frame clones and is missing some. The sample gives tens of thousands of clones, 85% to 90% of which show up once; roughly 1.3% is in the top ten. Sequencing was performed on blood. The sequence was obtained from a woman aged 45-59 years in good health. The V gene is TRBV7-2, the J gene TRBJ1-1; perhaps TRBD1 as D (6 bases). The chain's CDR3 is CASSQAGVPEAFF. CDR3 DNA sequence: TGTGCCAGCAGCCAAGCAGGGGTCCCTGAAGCTTTCTTT.